Sequencing of this T cell receptor beta chain was carried out in a study of T cell repertoires in cytomegalovirus infection. Study information: Recently identified HLA-C-restricted and well-studied HLA-B-restricted CMV epitopes were used. CMV infection and matching HLA type were both indicated by public TCR beta signatures. General study findings and limits: Clonotype analysis showed dominance of the ex vivo response by HLA-C-restricted CMV-specific TCR beta clonotypes. Adding up the frequency of public TCR beta families identified people who carried CMV plus the relevant HLA.

Using its own MiXCR run on the reads, TCRdb lists one record per CDR3 protein. The sample shows about 740,000 distinct CDR3 sequences, around a third of them seen only once. CDR1 is MNHEY and CDR2 is SVGAGI in the germline V gene. V lost 5 bases and J lost 2, with 9 bases in between. CDR3 size: 13 residues. With regard to this clonotype: Its antigen is not known.

The chain combines TRBV6-5 with TRBJ1-2; no clear D gene. This receptor was taken from a human donor in good health (CMV status not recorded). Some clones in this sample may be carry-over from other donors' samples. The sequenced sample was cultured PBMCs, obtained from culture after CMV antigen stimulation. This chain's CDR3 is CASSIQKNYGYTF. CDR3 nucleotides: TGTGCCAGCAGTATACAGAAAAACTATGGCTACACCTTC.